This is a list of T cell receptor beta chains from one sample in a study of blood T cell repertoires in COVID-19. Repertoires were generated with immunoSEQ multiplex PCR, while TCRdb's copy carries only in-frame clones and drops some. The sample lists hundreds of thousands of clones, approximately 87% occurring once. Sequencing used PBMCs or T cells enriched from blood (not recorded which). Receptors were obtained from a woman aged 50 to 60 who had recovered from COVID-19. Each CDR3 is given with its conserved first and last residue. The order of the fields is clone size, V gene, J gene, D gene, CDR3 DNA, CDR3 protein. A D gene is named only where the DNA matches it firmly. Some rows mark clone size as missing; the rest say once, few, many or name a class of expanded clone.

-,TRBV3-1/TRBV3-2,TRBJ1-2,-,TGTGCCAGCAGCCAAAAGCCGTATGCTAACTATGGCTACACCTTC,CASSQKPYANYGYTF
-,TRBV4-1,TRBJ1-6,TRBD1,TGCGCCAGCAGCCGGTCCGAGGGACAGGGTTATTCACCCCTCCACTTT,CASSRSEGQGYSPLHF
-,TRBV18,TRBJ2-7,TRBD1,TGTGCCAGCTCACCACCGACAGGGGGCGGTTACGAGCAGTACTTC,CASSPPTGGGYEQYF
-,TRBV28,TRBJ2-7,TRBD1,TGTGCCAGCAGTTTCGACAGGGTAGGTCCGTCCTACGAGCAGTACTTC,CASSFDRVGPSYEQYF
-,TRBV10-3,TRBJ2-3,-,TGTGCCATCAGTGAGGACAGTGTCACAGATACGCAGTATTTT,CAISEDSVTDTQYF
few,TRBV30,TRBJ2-7,-,TGTGCCTGGGAGAGGGGACTCTCTGGTCGTACCTACGAGCAGTACTTC,CAWERGLSGRTYEQYF
-,TRBV5-1,TRBJ2-2,TRBD2,TGCGCCAGCAGGCGGGGGGCCAACACCGGGGAGCTGTTTTTT,CASRRGANTGELFF
once,TRBV11-3,TRBJ2-1,-,TGTGCCAGCAGCAGATATGGCGGGGAACAGTTCTTC,CASSRYGGEQFF
once,TRBV30,TRBJ1-3,-,TGTGCCTGGAGTGGGCTCTCTGGAAACACCATATATTTT,CAWSGLSGNTIYF
-,TRBV20-1,TRBJ1-5,TRBD1,TGCAGTGCTGGTGGGGCAGGGGGCGGTCAGCCCCAGCATTTT,CSAGGAGGGQPQHF
-,TRBV25-1,TRBJ1-1,-,TGTGCCAGCAGTGACGTTATCGGCGGGAACACTGAAGCTTTCTTT,CASSDVIGGNTEAFF
-,TRBV7-2,TRBJ1-3,-,TGTGCCAGCAGCTTAGGCGGACTGAACGGAAACACCATATATTTT,CASSLGGLNGNTIYF
-,TRBV5-4,TRBJ2-3,TRBD2,TGTGCCAGCAGCGGGGGACTAGCGGGGGATCAATACACGCAGTATTTT,CASSGGLAGDQYTQYF
-,TRBV7-9,TRBJ2-1,TRBD2,TGTGCCAGCAGCCCCGGCCGGGGGGGGCGGGATGAGCAGTTCTTC,CASSPGRGGRDEQFF
-,TRBV2,TRBJ2-7,TRBD2,TGTGCCAGCAGTGAAGGACTAGCTCCGGGGCGGGAGCAGTACTTC,CASSEGLAPGREQYF
-,TRBV19,TRBJ1-5,TRBD1,TGTGCCAGTAGTATAAGGGGGCCGAGTAGCAATCAGCCCCAGCATTTT,CASSIRGPSSNQPQHF
once,TRBV13,TRBJ1-1,-,TGTGCCAGCACTGGGGGGAGCACTGAAGCTTTCTTT,CASTGGSTEAFF
-,TRBV20-1,TRBJ2-1,-,TGCTCTACTCAAGGGGCGCGGCAGTTCTTC,CSTQGARQFF
-,TRBV18,TRBJ2-4,-,TGTGCCAGCTCACCATCCCCCGAAAACATTCAGTACTTC,CASSPSPENIQYF
-,TRBV5-1,TRBJ1-2,-,TGCGCCAGCAGCTTGGAGGCAGGGGCAATTTTCTATGGCTACACCTTC,CASSLEAGAIFYGYTF
-,TRBV5-6,TRBJ1-2,TRBD1,TGTGCCAGCAGCCGCGACAGGGCGGCTGGCTACACCTTC,CASSRDRAAGYTF
-,TRBV19,TRBJ2-7,TRBD1,TGTGCCAGTAGTATAGGGGACAGAGCTTACGAGCAGTACTTC,CASSIGDRAYEQYF
-,TRBV6-5,TRBJ2-2,TRBD2,TGTGCCAGCAGTCTTCGCGGGGGGTCCGGGGAGCTGTTTTTT,CASSLRGGSGELFF
-,TRBV11-2,TRBJ1-1,TRBD1,TGTGCCAGCAGCCGGGACAGGGGCACTGAAGCTTTCTTT,CASSRDRGTEAFF
once,TRBV5-1,TRBJ2-3,-,TGCGCCGGAAAACAGGGAATCAGCACAGATACGCAGTATTTT,CAGKQGISTDTQYF
once,TRBV18,TRBJ2-1,-,TGTGCCAGCTCAGATACAGGGACCACTGAGCAGTTCTTC,CASSDTGTTEQFF
few,TRBV19,TRBJ1-5,TRBD1,TGTGCCAGTAGTGAGGTCCGGGACAGGGCCTTCAGGCCCCAGCATTTT,CASSEVRDRAFRPQHF
-,TRBV6-5,TRBJ1-2,-,TGTGCCAGCATCCCTCTCGCAGGGCACGGCGGCTACACCTTC,CASIPLAGHGGYTF
-,TRBV2,TRBJ1-2,-,TGTGCCAGCAGCCCCAATGGGGGGGCGTCCTTCTATGGCTACACCTTC,CASSPNGGASFYGYTF
-,TRBV18,TRBJ1-1,-,TGTGCCAGCTCACTAGTCCCAGGTACCACTGAAGCTTTCTTT,CASSLVPGTTEAFF
-,TRBV25-1,TRBJ1-2,-,TGTGCCAGCAGTGAATCCGGTGGCTATGGCTACACCTTC,CASSESGGYGYTF
-,TRBV25-1,TRBJ1-3,-,TGTGCCAGCAGTAAAATGGGGGGGGGCCCCTCTGGAAACACCATATATTTT,CASSKMGGGPSGNTIYF
few,TRBV29-1,TRBJ2-1,TRBD2,TGCAGCGTTCTTAGCGGGGCCCTCCTCTCGGAGCAGTTCTTC,CSVLSGALLSEQFF
-,TRBV6-4,TRBJ1-1,TRBD1,TGTGCCAGCAGTGCCTTACCGGGACAGGGCGAAGCTTTCTTT,CASSALPGQGEAFF
-,TRBV6-5,TRBJ1-5,-,TGTGCCAGCAGAAGGGGCGTAGATGGGCAGCCCCAGCATTTT,CASRRGVDGQPQHF
-,TRBV19,TRBJ1-5,TRBD1,TGTGCCAGTAGTGCGTCCCGGGACAGGGGAACGCGGCAGCCCCAGCATTTT,CASSASRDRGTRQPQHF
-,TRBV10-3,TRBJ1-1,-,TGTGCCATCAGACAGGCTGTTGGCACTGAAGCTTTCTTT,CAIRQAVGTEAFF
once,TRBV5-5,TRBJ1-1,-,TGTGCCAGCATCCTTCCCTCCCGTGAAGCTTTCTTT,CASILPSREAFF
-,TRBV2,TRBJ2-7,-,TGTGCCAGCAAAAGAAGCCCCGCCTCTACCTACGAGCAGTACTTC,CASKRSPASTYEQYF
-,TRBV7-9,TRBJ1-3,-,TGTGCCAGCAGCCCTGCGCTCGGGGACACCATATATTTT,CASSPALGDTIYF
once,TRBV6-5,TRBJ1-2,-,TGTGCCAGCAGTTACTCAGCCCGGGGAGACTATGGCTACACCTTC,CASSYSARGDYGYTF
-,TRBV11-2,TRBJ2-3,TRBD2,TGTGCCAGCAGCTCAACACTAGCGGGGGGGCCGGATACGCAGTATTTT,CASSSTLAGGPDTQYF
-,TRBV10-3,TRBJ2-1,TRBD1,TGTGCCACCCGATGGACAGGCGCCCGCTTCAATGAGCAGTTCTTC,CATRWTGARFNEQFF
-,TRBV12-3/TRBV12-4,TRBJ1-6,-,TGTGCCAGCAGTTTCTTAGCTTCACCCCTCCACTTT,CASSFLASPLHF
-,TRBV28,TRBJ1-1,-,TGTGCCAGCACCCCTGGAGGCCGCGAGAACACTGAAGCTTTCTTT,CASTPGGRENTEAFF
-,TRBV4-3,TRBJ2-2,TRBD1,TGCGCCAGCAGCCCGACAGGGCGGACCGGGGAGCTGTTTTTT,CASSPTGRTGELFF
once,TRBV21-1,TRBJ2-6,-,TGTGCCAGCCCGGGGTGCGGGCCTCGGGTTTTTGGGGCCAACGTCCTGACTTTC,CASPGCGPRVFGANVLTF
few,TRBV6-4,TRBJ1-5,TRBD1,TGTGCCAGCAGTGACTCCCGGGGGGACAGGGGGCTTGGAGGCAATCAGCCCCAGCATTTT,CASSDSRGDRGLGGNQPQHF
-,TRBV13,TRBJ1-2,TRBD1,TGTGCCAGCAGCCCTCGGACAGGGGCGCTCTATGGCTACACCTTC,CASSPRTGALYGYTF